This T cell receptor (beta chain) was profiled in a study of blood T cell repertoires in COVID-19. Across the whole study: PBMCs, B-cell-depleted T cells, or T cells were the source of the cDNA or gDNA that made up the material.

V dropped 1 base and J dropped 11; count of bases not matched to a gene: 8. Germline loops: CDR1 LGHDT, CDR2 YNNKEL (reference sequence). There are 14 residues in the CDR3. Original data processing: Amplified reference gene primers provided the basis for estimating nucleated cell counts. TCRdb's copy holds only in-frame clones and misses some; the assay was immunoSEQ multiplex PCR. The V and J calls and clone size were taken over from that table, and D and trimming were inferred from the DNA. Here the sample spans fewer than 40,000 clones, 90% being singletons. The sequencing input was peripheral blood. V usage is TRBV3-1 (or the pseudogene TRBV3-2) and J usage is TRBJ1-3, with 7 bases matching TRBD1. The TCR sequence derives from a man between 60 and 70 years old with active COVID-19. The chain's CDR3 is CASSQASGQGAIYF. As DNA, the CDR3 is TGTGCCAGCAGCCAAGCCTCCGGCCAGGGGGCCATATATTTT.